These 3 T cell receptor beta chains were all obtained from the same sample, sequenced in a study of monozygotic twins with cystic fibrosis. The table came from immunoSEQ multiplex PCR; TCRdb's copy has only in-frame clones and leaves some out. The sample lists 15,000 to 25,000 clones, about 90% occurring once. Material: blood. These receptors were collected from a girl aged 2-10 years with cystic fibrosis.

J is TRBJ2-1 and V is TRBV19; TRBD2 is a possible D gene (6 bases). Germline CDR1 is LNHDA and CDR2 is SQIVND (reference sequence). This CDR3 has 16 amino acids. V was clipped by 5 bases and J by 4 bases, with 18 bases between them. The CDR3 region has the DNA TGTGCCAGTAGTCTCGGGAGCCAGCCTCCTTACAATGAGCAGTTCTTC. It translates to CASSLGSQPPYNEQFF.

As DNA, the CDR3 is TGCGCCAGCAGCTTAGTAGTTCCGGGAACCTACAATGAGCAGTTCTTC. It is translated as CASSLVVPGTYNEQFF. This chain joins TRBV5-1 and TRBJ2-1; tentative D call: TRBD2 (5 bases). CDR3 size: 16 residues. CDR1 and CDR2 (germline): SGHRS, YFSETQ. Trimming left V 2 bases short and J 2 bases short, with 14 bases between. The whole variable domain, filled in from reference TRBV5-1 and TRBJ2-1, reads KAGVTQTPRYLIKTRGQQVTLSCSPISGHRSVSWYQQTPGQGLQFLFEYFSETQRNKGNFPGRFSGRQFSNSRSEMNVSTLELGDSALYLCASSLVVPGTYNEQFFGPGTRLTVL.

The chain recombines TRBV30 with TRBJ1-1, with TRBD1 identical over 7 bases. Germline V CDR1 and CDR2: GTSNPN, SVGIG (reference sequence). The CDR3 contains 14 residues. The V gene end was trimmed by 3 bases and the J gene end by 0 bases; junction bases not matched to a gene: 4. The CDR3 DNA follows: TGTGCCTGGAGGGGGGACAGTATGAACACTGAAGCTTTCTTT. Translation gives CAWRGDSMNTEAFF.